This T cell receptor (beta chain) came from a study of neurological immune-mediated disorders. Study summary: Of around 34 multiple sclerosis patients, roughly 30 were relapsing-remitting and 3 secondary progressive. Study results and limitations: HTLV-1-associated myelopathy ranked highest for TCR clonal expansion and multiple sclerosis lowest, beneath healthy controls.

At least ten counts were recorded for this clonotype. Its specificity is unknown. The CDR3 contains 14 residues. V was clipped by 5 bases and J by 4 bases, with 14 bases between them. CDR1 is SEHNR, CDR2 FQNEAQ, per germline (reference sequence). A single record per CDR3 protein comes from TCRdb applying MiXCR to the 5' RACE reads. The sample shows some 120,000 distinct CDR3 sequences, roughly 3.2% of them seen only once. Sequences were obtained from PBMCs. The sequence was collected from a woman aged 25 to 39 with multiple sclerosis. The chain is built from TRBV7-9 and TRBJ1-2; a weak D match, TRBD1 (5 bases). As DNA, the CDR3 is TGTGCCAGCAGCCAGAGGGGCCAGAGCTATGGCTACACCTTC. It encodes CASSQRGQSYGYTF.